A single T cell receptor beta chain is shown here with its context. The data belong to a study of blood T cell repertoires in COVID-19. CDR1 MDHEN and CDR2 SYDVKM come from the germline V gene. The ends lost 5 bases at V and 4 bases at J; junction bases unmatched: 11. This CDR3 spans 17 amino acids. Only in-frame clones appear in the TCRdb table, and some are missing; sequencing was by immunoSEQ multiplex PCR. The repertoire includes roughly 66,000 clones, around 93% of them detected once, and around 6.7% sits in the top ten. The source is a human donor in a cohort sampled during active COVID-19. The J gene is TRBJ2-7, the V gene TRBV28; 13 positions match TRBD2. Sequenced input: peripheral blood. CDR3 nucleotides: TGTGCCAGCAGTCCACCGGGACTAGCGGGAAGACGGTACGAGCAGTACTTC. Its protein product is CASSPPGLAGRRYEQYF.